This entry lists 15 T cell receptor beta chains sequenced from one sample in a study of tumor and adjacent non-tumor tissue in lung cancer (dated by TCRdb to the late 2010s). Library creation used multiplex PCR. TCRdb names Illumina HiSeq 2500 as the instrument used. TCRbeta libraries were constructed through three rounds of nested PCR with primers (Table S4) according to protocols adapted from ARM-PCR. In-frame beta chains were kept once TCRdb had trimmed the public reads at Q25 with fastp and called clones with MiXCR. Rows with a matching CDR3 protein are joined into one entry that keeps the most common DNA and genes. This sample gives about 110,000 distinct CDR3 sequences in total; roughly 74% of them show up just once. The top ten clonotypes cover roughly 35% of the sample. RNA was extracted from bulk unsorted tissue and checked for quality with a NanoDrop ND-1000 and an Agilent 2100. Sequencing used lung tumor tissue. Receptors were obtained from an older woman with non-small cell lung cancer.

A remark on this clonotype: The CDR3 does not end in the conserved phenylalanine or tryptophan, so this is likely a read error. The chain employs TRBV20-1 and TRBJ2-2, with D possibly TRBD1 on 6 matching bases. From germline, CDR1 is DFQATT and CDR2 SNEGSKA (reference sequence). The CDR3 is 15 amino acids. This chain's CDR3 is CSAGATGQDTGELFI. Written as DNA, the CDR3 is TGTAGTGCTGGAGCCACAGGGCAGGACACCGGGGAGCTGTTTATT.

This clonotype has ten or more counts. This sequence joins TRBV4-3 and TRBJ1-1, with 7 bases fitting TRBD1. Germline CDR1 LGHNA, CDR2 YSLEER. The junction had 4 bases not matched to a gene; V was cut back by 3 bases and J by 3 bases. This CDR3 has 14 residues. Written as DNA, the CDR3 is TGCGCCAGCAGCCACGCTACAGGGGACACTGAAGCTTTCTTT. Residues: CASSHATGDTEAFF.

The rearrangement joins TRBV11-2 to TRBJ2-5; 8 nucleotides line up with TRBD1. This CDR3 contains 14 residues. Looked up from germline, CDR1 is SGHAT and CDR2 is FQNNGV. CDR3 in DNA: TGTCTCAGCAGCCGAAACGACAGGGGAAGGACCCAGTACTTC. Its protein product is CLSSRNDRGRTQYF.

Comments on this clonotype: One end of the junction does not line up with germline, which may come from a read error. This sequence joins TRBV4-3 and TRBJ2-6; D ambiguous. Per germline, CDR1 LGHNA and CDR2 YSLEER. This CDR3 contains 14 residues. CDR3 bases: TGCGTCAGCAGCCAAGAATGCGGGGCCAACGTCCTGACTTTC. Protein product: CVSSQECGANVLTF.

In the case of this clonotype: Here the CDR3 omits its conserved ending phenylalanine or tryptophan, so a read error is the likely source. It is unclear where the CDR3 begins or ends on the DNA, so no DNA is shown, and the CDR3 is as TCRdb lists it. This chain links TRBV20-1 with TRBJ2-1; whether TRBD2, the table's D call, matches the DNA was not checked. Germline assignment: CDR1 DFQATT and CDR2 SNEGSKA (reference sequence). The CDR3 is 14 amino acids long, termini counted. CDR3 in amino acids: CSAHGTSDFNGQIV.

The CDR3 sequence: CASSQDFQFSGSYEQFF. The CDR3 bases are TGCGCCAGCAGCCAAGACTTTCAGTTTTCCGGTTCCTACGAACAGTTCTTC. The chain joins TRBV4-1 to TRBJ2-1; D gene uncertain. Germline values: CDR1 MGHRA, CDR2 YSYEKL. V lost 0 bases and J lost 13, with 25 bases in between. This CDR3 has 17 amino acids.

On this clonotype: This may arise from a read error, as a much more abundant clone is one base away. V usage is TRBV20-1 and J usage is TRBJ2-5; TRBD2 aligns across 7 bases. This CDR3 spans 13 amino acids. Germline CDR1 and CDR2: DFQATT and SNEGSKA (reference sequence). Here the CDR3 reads CSALAEFLETQYF. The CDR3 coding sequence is TGCAGCGCCCTAGCGGAATTTCTAGAGACCCAGTACTTC.

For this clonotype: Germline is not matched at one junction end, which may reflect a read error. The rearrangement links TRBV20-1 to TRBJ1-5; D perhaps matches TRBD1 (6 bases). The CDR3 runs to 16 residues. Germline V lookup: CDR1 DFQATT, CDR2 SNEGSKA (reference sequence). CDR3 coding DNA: TGCAGTGCGGGTGGGACAAGCCGGCCGAGCAATCAGTCCCAGCATTTT. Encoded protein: CSAGGTSRPSNQSQHF.

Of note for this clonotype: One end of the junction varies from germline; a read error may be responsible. The chain's CDR3 is CAISGTWFFNYGYTF. Written as DNA, the CDR3 is TGTGCCATCAGTGGAACATGGTTTTTCAACTATGGCTACACCTTC. V usage is TRBV6-1 and J usage is TRBJ1-2; unclear D gene. CDR1 MNHNS and CDR2 SASEGT come from the germline V gene. CDR3 length equals 15 residues.

The CDR3 bases are TGTGCCAGCAGTCCATCCACAGGGGGCGTAATGTATGAGCAGTTCTTC. Translating it yields CASSPSTGGVMYEQFF. J is TRBJ2-1 and V is TRBV28; 9 positions match TRBD1. The ends lost 5 bases at V and 8 bases at J; junction bases unmatched: 13. The CDR3 extends over 16 amino acids. The germline V gene has CDR1 MDHEN and CDR2 SYDVKM.

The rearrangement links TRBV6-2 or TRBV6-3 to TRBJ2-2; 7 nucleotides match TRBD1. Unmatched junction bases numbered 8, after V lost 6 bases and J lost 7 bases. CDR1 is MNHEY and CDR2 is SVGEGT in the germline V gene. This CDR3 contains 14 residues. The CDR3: CASRGSGGIGELFF. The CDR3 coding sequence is TGTGCCAGCAGGGGATCAGGGGGTATCGGGGAGCTGTTTTTT.

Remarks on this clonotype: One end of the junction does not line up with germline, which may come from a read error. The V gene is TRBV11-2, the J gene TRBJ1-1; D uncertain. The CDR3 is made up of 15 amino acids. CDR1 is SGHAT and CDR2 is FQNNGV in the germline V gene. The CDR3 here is CASSLLSGIYSEVFF. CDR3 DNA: TGTGCCAGCAGCCTCCTTTCGGGGATTTACAGTGAAGTTTTCTTT.

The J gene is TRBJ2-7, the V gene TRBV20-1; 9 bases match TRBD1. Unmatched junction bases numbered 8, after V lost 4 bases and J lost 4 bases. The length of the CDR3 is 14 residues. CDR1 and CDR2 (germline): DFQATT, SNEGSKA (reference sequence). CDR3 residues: CSAIIRTGEYEQYF. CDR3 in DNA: TGCAGTGCTATTATAAGGACAGGGGAATACGAGCAGTACTTC.

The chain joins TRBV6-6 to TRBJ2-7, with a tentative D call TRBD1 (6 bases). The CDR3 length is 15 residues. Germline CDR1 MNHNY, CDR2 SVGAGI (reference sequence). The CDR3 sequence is CVRSRQIGGYYEQYF. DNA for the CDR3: TGTGTCAGAAGTCGCCAGATAGGGGGATACTACGAGCAGTACTTC.

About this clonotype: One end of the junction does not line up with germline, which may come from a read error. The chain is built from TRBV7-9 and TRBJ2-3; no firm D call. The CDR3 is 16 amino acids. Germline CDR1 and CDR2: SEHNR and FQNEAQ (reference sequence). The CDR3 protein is CASSLPPASSTDTQYF. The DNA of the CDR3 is TGTGCCAGCAGTCTTCCGCCCGCCTCGAGCACAGATACTCAGTATTTT.